This entry is about one T cell receptor beta chain. This specimen comes from a study of blood T cell repertoires in COVID-19. Looking at the study overall: Sources were T cells, B-cell-depleted T cells, or PBMCs; the material itself was cDNA or gDNA.

In the original workflow: The authors estimated nucleated cell counts from reference gene primer amplification. Here immunoSEQ multiplex PCR was the method, and the copy in TCRdb shows in-frame clones only, minus some. The D gene and trimming were derived from the DNA, and the V and J assignments and clone size from that table. The sample includes approximately 230,000 clones, 86% of them seen just once. This receptor was identified in a man aged 25 to 45 who had recovered from COVID-19. The sample comprised peripheral blood.

The CDR3: CASKGRTSTDTQYF. DNA for the CDR3: TGTGCCAGTAAGGGGCGGACGAGCACAGATACGCAGTATTTT. V is TRBV19 and J is TRBJ2-3; D is possibly TRBD1 (5 bases). The CDR3 covers 14 residues. Germline-derived CDR1 and CDR2 are LNHDA and SQIVND (reference sequence). V was cut by 7 bases and J by 0 bases, with 11 bases left in between.